This TCR beta chain was identified during a study of blood T cell repertoires in COVID-19. Study-wide background: There were acute and convalescent COVID-19 samples, and they came from the United States, Italy and Spain. PBMCs, B-cell-depleted T cells, or T cells provided the cDNA or gDNA that made up the material.

This clone was counted a single time. CDR1 LGHDT and CDR2 YNNKEL come from the germline V gene (reference sequence). This CDR3 region has 14 residues. Deletions cut 4 bases from V and 6 bases from J, with 12 bases between. Authors' analysis steps: Reference gene primer amplification in the assay estimated nucleated cell counts. The data were produced by immunoSEQ multiplex PCR, yet TCRdb's version contains in-frame clones alone and is incomplete. The V and J calls and the clone size are those of that table, but D and trimming were determined from the DNA. The sample holds 150,000 to 200,000 clones; over 70% are singletons and the top ten take approximately 15%.

This clonotype was sampled from a man in his sixties with active or convalescent COVID-19. The V gene is TRBV3-1 (or the pseudogene TRBV3-2), the J gene TRBJ1-4; D gene unclear. Sequenced sample: peripheral blood. CDR3 region: CASSPREGDEKLFF. DNA for the CDR3: TGTGCCAGCAGCCCGCGTGAGGGAGATGAAAAACTGTTTTTT.